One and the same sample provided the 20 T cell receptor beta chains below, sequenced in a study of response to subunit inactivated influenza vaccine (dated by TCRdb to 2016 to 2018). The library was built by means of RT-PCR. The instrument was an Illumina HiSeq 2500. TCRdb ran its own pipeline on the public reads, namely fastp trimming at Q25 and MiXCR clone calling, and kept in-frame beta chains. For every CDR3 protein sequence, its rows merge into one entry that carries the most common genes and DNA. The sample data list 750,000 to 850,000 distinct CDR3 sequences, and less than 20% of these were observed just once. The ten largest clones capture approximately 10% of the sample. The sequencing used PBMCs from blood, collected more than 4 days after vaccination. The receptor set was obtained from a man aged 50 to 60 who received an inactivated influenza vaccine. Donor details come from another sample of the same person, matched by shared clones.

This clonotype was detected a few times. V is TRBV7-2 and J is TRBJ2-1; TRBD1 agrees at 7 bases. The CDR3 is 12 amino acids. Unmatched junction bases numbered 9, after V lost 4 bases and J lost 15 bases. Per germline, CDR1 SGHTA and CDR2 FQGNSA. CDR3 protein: CASSSTQGDLFF. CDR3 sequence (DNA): TGTGCCAGCAGCTCGACTCAGGGGGACCTGTTCTTC. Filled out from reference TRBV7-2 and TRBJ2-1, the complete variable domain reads GAGVSQSPSNKVTEKGKDVELRCDPISGHTALYWYRQSLGQGLEFLIYFQGNSAPDKSGLPSDRFSAERTGGSVSTLTIQRTQQEDSAVYLCASSSTQGDLFFGPGTRLTVL.

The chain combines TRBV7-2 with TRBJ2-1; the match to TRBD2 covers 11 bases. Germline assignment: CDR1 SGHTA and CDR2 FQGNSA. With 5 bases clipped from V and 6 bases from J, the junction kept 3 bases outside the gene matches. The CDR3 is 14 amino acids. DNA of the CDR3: TGTGCCAGCAGCCGGGGACTAGCGGTCAATGAGCAGTTCTTC. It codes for CASSRGLAVNEQFF.

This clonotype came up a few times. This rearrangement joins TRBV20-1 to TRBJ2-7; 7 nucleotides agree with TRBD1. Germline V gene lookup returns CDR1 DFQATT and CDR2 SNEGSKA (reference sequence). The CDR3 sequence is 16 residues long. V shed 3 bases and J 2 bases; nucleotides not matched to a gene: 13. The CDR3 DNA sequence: TGCAGTGCTAGGGCCGAGGGGGCAGGTAGGACCTACGAGCAGTACTTC. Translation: CSARAEGAGRTYEQYF.

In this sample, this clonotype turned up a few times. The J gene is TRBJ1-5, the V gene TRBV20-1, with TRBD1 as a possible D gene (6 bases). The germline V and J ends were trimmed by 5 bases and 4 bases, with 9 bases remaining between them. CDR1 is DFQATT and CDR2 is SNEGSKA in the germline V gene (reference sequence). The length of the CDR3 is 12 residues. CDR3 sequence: CSAGGANQPQHF. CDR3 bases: TGCAGTGCTGGGGGGGCGAATCAGCCCCAGCATTTT.

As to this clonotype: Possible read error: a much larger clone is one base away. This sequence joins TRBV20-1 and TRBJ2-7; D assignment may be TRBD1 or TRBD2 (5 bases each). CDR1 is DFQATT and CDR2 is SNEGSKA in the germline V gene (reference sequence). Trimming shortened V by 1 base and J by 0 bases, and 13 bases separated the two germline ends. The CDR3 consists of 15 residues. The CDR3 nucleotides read TGCAGTGCTAGAGTCCTGGGGACCCTCTCCTACGAGCAGTACTTC. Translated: CSARVLGTLSYEQYF.

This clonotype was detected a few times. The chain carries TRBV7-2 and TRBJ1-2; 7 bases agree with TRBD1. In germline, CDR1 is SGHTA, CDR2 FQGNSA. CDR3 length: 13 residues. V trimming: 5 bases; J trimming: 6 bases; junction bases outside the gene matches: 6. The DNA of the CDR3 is TGTGCCAGCAGCGAAGGACAGGCGGATGGCTACACCTTC. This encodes CASSEGQADGYTF. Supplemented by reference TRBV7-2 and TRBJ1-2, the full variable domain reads GAGVSQSPSNKVTEKGKDVELRCDPISGHTALYWYRQSLGQGLEFLIYFQGNSAPDKSGLPSDRFSAERTGGSVSTLTIQRTQQEDSAVYLCASSEGQADGYTFGSGTRLTVV.

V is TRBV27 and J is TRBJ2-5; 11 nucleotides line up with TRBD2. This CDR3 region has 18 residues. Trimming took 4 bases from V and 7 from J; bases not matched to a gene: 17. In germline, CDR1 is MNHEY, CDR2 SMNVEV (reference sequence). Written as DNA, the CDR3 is TGTGCCAGCAGTTCCGGACTAGCGGGTAGCTTGGAACGTGGGACCCAGTACTTC. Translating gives CASSSGLAGSLERGTQYF.

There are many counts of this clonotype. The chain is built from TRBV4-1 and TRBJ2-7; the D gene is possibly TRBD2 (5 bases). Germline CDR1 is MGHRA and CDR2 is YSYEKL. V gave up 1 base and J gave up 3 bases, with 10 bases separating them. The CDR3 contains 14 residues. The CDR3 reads CASSQVPGYYEQYF. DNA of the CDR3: TGCGCCAGCAGCCAAGTTCCGGGGTACTACGAGCAGTACTTC.

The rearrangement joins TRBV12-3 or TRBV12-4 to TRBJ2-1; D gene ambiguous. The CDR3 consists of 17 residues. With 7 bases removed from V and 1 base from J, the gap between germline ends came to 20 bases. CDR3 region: CASNTEDGVVSYNEQFF. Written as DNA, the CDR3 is TGTGCCAGCAACACCGAGGATGGGGTCGTATCCTACAATGAGCAGTTCTTC.

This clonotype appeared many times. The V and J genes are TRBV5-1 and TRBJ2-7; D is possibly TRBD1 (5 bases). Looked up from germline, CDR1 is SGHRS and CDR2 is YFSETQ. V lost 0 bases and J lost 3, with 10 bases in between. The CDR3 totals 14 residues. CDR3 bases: TGCGCCAGCAGCTTGGCCCAGGGTAACTACGAGCAGTACTTC. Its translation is CASSLAQGNYEQYF.

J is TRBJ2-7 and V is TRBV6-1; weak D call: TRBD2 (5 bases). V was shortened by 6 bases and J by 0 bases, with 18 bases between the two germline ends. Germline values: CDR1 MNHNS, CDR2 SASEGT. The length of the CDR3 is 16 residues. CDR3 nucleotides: TGTGCCAGCAGCCCCCAGAGAGCGGTAGCCTCCTACGAGCAGTACTTC. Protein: CASSPQRAVASYEQYF.

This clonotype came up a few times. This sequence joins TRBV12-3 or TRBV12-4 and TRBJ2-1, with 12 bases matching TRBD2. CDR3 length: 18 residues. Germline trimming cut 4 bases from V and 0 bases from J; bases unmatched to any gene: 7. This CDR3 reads CASSSRTSGVSSYNEQFF. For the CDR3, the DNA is TGTGCCAGCAGTTCCCGGACTAGCGGGGTTAGCTCCTACAATGAGCAGTTCTTC.

CDR3 bases: TGTGCCAGTTACAGGGATTCCTACGAGCAGTACTTC. This codes for CASYRDSYEQYF. The rearrangement joins TRBV2 to TRBJ2-7, with a tentative D call TRBD1 (6 bases). The CDR3 extends over 12 amino acids. V dropped 9 bases and J dropped 1 base, with 10 bases sitting between them. Germline V lookup: CDR1 SNHLY, CDR2 FYNNEI.

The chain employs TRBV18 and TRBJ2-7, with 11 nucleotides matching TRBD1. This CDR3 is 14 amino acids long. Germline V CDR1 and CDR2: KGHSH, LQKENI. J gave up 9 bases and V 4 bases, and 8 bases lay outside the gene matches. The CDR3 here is CASSLRTGGVGQYF. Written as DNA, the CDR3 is TGTGCCAGCTCACTACGGACAGGGGGCGTTGGGCAGTACTTC.

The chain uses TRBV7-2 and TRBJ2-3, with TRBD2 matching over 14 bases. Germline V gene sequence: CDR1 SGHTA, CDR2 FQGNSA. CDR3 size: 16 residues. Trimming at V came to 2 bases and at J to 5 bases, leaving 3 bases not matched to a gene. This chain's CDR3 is CASSLKGTSGRDTQYF. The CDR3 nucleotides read TGTGCCAGCAGCTTAAAGGGGACTAGCGGGAGAGATACGCAGTATTTT.

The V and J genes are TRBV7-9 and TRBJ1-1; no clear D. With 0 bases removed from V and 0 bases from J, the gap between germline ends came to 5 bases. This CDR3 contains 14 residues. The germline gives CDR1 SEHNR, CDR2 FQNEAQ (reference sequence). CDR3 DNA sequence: TGTGCCAGCAGCTTAGCAGCCATGAACACTGAAGCTTTCTTT. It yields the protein CASSLAAMNTEAFF.

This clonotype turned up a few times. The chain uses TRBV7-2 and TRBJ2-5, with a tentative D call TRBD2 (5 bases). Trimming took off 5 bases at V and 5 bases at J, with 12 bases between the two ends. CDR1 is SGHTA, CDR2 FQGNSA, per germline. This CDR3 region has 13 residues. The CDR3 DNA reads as TGTGCCAGCAGCGGACTTGTGAGGGAGACCCAGTACTTC. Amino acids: CASSGLVRETQYF.

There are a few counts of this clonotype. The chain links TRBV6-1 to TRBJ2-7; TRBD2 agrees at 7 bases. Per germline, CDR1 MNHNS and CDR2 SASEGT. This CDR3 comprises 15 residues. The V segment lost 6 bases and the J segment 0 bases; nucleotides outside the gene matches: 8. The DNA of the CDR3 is TGTGCCAGCAGCCTAGCGGAATGGAGCTCCTACGAGCAGTACTTC. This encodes CASSLAEWSSYEQYF.

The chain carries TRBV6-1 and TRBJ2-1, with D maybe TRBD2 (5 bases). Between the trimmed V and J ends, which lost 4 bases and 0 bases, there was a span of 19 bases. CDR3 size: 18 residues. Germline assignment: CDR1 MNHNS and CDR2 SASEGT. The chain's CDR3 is CASSGPNSAVSSYNEQFF. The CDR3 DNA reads TGTGCCAGCAGTGGGCCGAATAGCGCGGTGAGCTCCTACAATGAGCAGTTCTTC.

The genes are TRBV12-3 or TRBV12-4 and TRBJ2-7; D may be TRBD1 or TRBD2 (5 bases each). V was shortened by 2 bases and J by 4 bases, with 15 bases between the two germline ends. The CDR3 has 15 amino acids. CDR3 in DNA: TGTGCCAGCAGTTTAAATCCCGGGGCAGGGTACGAGCAGTACTTC. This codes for CASSLNPGAGYEQYF.